Shown below are 9 T cell receptor beta chains from a single sample sequenced in a study of identical twins. TCRdb re-called the 5' RACE reads through MiXCR, storing one row per CDR3 protein. The sample records 210,000 or so distinct CDR3 sequences, approximately 15% being singletons. This sample also belongs to another study, concerning T cells expressing NK-cell markers.

The sequencing input was CD8+ T cells sorted from blood. The receptors stem from a woman aged 18-29 years in good health.

The sample holds a few counts of this clonotype. This chain joins TRBV7-9 and TRBJ2-7; 9 bases are shared with TRBD1. CDR3 size: 14 residues. The V segment lost 3 bases and the J segment 6 bases; nucleotides outside the gene matches: 6. CDR1 SEHNR and CDR2 FQNEAQ come from the germline V gene (reference sequence). DNA of the CDR3: TGTGCCAGCAGCTTCGGGACAGGGAGAGGCGAGCAGTACTTC. This sequence encodes CASSFGTGRGEQYF.

The rearrangement joins TRBV19 to TRBJ1-1; D is unclear. V was clipped by 3 bases and J by 7 bases, with 12 bases between them. CDR1 is LNHDA, CDR2 SQIVND, per germline (reference sequence). The CDR3 spans 13 residues. The CDR3 nucleotides read TGTGCCAGTAGTATGAAGCGAACCAATGAAGCTTTCTTT. The encoded protein is CASSMKRTNEAFF.

This clonotype was detected only a few times. The chain combines TRBV15 with TRBJ2-7; D call uncertain. Germline V lookup: CDR1 LNHNV, CDR2 YYDKDF (reference sequence). The length of the CDR3 is 12 residues. Trimming pared 1 base from V and 3 bases from J, leaving 4 bases between. The chain's CDR3 is CATSRAGYEQYF. The CDR3 nucleotides are TGTGCCACCAGCAGAGCAGGCTACGAGCAGTACTTC.

This clonotype was counted a few times. The rearrangement links TRBV7-9 to TRBJ2-7; 9 nucleotides match TRBD1. Germline loops: CDR1 SEHNR, CDR2 FQNEAQ (reference sequence). This CDR3 has 13 residues. Trimming took 2 bases from V and 6 from J; bases not matched to a gene: 2. The CDR3 DNA is TGTGCCAGCAGCTTAACGGACAGGGGCGAGCAGTACTTC. Its protein is CASSLTDRGEQYF.

The chain couples TRBV27 to TRBJ2-3, with D possibly matching TRBD2 (7 bases). Germline CDR1 is MNHEY and CDR2 is SMNVEV (reference sequence). V was clipped by 5 bases and J by 4 bases, with 16 bases between them. The CDR3 is 15 residues long. The CDR3 coding sequence is TGTGCCAGCAGTCTTAGCCGGGGGGCGCCAGATACGCAGTATTTT. Protein: CASSLSRGAPDTQYF.

The chain links TRBV6-5 to TRBJ2-3, with 8 bases lining up with TRBD2. V was pared by 0 bases and J by 3 bases, with 11 bases of the junction left unmatched. Germline V gene lookup returns CDR1 MNHEY and CDR2 SVGAGI. The CDR3 contains 18 residues. The CDR3 spells CASSYSSAFSGVTDTQYF. DNA of the CDR3: TGTGCCAGCAGTTACTCGTCGGCGTTTAGCGGGGTGACAGATACGCAGTATTTT.

This clonotype was picked up a small number of times. The chain couples TRBV27 to TRBJ2-7; 9 bases fit TRBD1. V shed 2 bases and J 2 bases; nucleotides not matched to a gene: 7. This CDR3 has 16 amino acids. CDR1 MNHEY and CDR2 SMNVEV come from the germline V gene (reference sequence). This chain's CDR3 is CASSLLQGAIPYEQYF. DNA of the CDR3: TGTGCCAGCAGTTTACTACAGGGGGCGATCCCCTACGAGCAGTACTTC.

In its sample, this clonotype was seen a few times. This chain links TRBV6-1 with TRBJ2-3, with 14 nucleotides matching TRBD2. Germline lookup yields CDR1 MNHNS and CDR2 SASEGT. The CDR3 is 16 residues long. V lost 6 bases, J lost 4 bases, and 6 bases stayed unmatched. Here the CDR3 DNA reads TGTGCCAGCAGACCCATGGGACTAGCGGGAGCAGATACGCAGTATTTT. It specifies CASRPMGLAGADTQYF.

The rearrangement uses TRBV28 and TRBJ1-1; no clear D gene. V lost 2 bases and J 2 bases, leaving 9 bases between the germline ends. Germline V gene lookup returns CDR1 MDHEN and CDR2 SYDVKM. This CDR3 spans 14 amino acids. CDR3 sequence reads: CASSLTTANTEAFF. CDR3 in DNA: TGTGCCAGCAGTTTAACTACGGCAAACACTGAAGCTTTCTTT. The complete variable domain, with remaining parts taken from reference TRBV28 and TRBJ1-1, reads DVKVTQSSRYLVKRTGEKVFLECVQDMDHENMFWYRQDPGLGLRLIYFSYDVKMKEKGDIPEGYSVSREKKERFSLILESASTNQTSMYLCASSLTTANTEAFFGQGTRLTVV.